This is a list of T cell receptor beta chains from one sample in a study of blood T cell repertoires in COVID-19. TCRdb's copy holds only in-frame clones and misses some; the assay was immunoSEQ multiplex PCR. The sample lists 140,000 to 150,000 clones; approximately 88% were seen once. Source material: peripheral blood. Receptors originate from a woman between 45 and 65 years old with acute or convalescent COVID-19. The CDR3 runs from the conserved cysteine through the conserved F or W. D genes are given only for firm matches. The listing skips clone size in some rows; elsewhere it reads once, few, many or a size class.

d_gene	v_gene	j_gene	abundance	CDR3nt	CDR3aa
TRBD1	TRBV6-5	TRBJ1-1	.	TGTGCCACCAGATGGGACAGGGTAAATGAAGCTTTCTTT	CATRWDRVNEAFF
TRBD1	TRBV28	TRBJ1-1	.	TGTGCCAGCAGATTGGCGGAGGGCCAGGGGGCGCGCACTGAAGCTTTCTTT	CASRLAEGQGARTEAFF
.	TRBV25-1	TRBJ1-3	.	TGTGCCAGCAGTGATCGGGACTCTGGAAACACCATATATTTT	CASSDRDSGNTIYF
.	TRBV6-5	TRBJ1-1	.	TGTGCCAGCAGCGTTACAGGGCGTTACACTGAAGCTTTCTTT	CASSVTGRYTEAFF
.	TRBV9	TRBJ1-3	.	TGTGCCAGCAGCCAGGGACTAGGAGACACCATATATTTT	CASSQGLGDTIYF
.	TRBV4-1	TRBJ1-4	few	TGCGCCAGCAGCCAAGTAGCAGCCGAAAAACTGTTTTTT	CASSQVAAEKLFF
TRBD1	TRBV30	TRBJ2-2	few	TGTGCCTTGGGACAGGGGGCTTCCGGGGAGCTGTTTTTT	CALGQGASGELFF
.	TRBV3-1/TRBV3-2	TRBJ1-4	.	TGTGCCAGCAGCCAGTTAGAAAAACTGTTTTTT	CASSQLEKLFF
TRBD2	TRBV3-1/TRBV3-2	TRBJ2-5	once	TGTGCCAGCAGCCCGACTAGCGGGGAAGAGACCCAGTACTTC	CASSPTSGEETQYF
.	TRBV7-3	TRBJ2-6	once	TGTGCCAGCAGCCCCAAAGGGTCGGCGGGGCCCGGGGCCAACGTCCTGACTTTC	CASSPKGSAGPGANVLTF
.	TRBV19	TRBJ2-3	.	TGTGCCAGTAGTATTCCCAGGGGCCCGGGCACAGATACGCAGTATTTT	CASSIPRGPGTDTQYF
.	TRBV7-2	TRBJ1-1	.	TGTGCCAGCAGCTTAGTGGCAACTATGAACACTGAAGCTTTCTTT	CASSLVATMNTEAFF
.	TRBV29-1	TRBJ1-1	.	TGCAGCGGTGGGAGGGGAACGAACACTGAAGCTTTCTTT	CSGGRGTNTEAFF
.	TRBV12-2	TRBJ2-3	.	TGTGCAAGTCGTTACCCACGGGGGGATGGAGATACGCAGTATTTT	CASRYPRGDGDTQYF
TRBD1	TRBV5-4	TRBJ2-5	.	TGTGCCAGCAGCCACGAACAGGGGGCGCGGGAGACCCAGTACTTC	CASSHEQGARETQYF
TRBD1	TRBV19	TRBJ1-1	.	TGTGCCAGTAGTAACCAGGGGGTGAACACTGAAGCTTTCTTT	CASSNQGVNTEAFF
TRBD1	TRBV4-1	TRBJ2-7	.	TGCGCCAGCAGCCAAGACTTGGGGACAGGGGTGTACGAGCAGTACTTC	CASSQDLGTGVYEQYF
TRBD1	TRBV6-5	TRBJ1-1	.	TGTGCCAGCTTGTTACAGGGGGCCTACCAAGCTTTCTTT	CASLLQGAYQAFF
.	TRBV6-6	TRBJ1-3	.	TGTGCCAGCAGCCCCGCGGACATTTTAGCTGGAAACACCATATATTTT	CASSPADILAGNTIYF
.	TRBV14	TRBJ2-7	.	TGTGCCAGCAGCCAAGGGGAGATCGGCTCCTACGAGCAGTACTTC	CASSQGEIGSYEQYF
TRBD2	TRBV28	TRBJ2-1	.	TGTGCCAGCACTAGGGGCGGGGGGGCCTACAATGAGCAGTTCTTC	CASTRGGGAYNEQFF
.	TRBV28	TRBJ1-1	.	TGTGCCAGCACCAACCCGGGGATGAACACTGAAGCTTTCTTT	CASTNPGMNTEAFF
TRBD1	TRBV2	TRBJ1-6	.	TGTGCCAGCGGCCTTTCCGGGACAGCAAATTCACCCCTCCACTTT	CASGLSGTANSPLHF
TRBD2	TRBV5-4	TRBJ2-5	.	TGTGCCAGCAGCTTGACTAGCGTCGAGACCCAGTACTTC	CASSLTSVETQYF
TRBD1	TRBV30	TRBJ1-6	.	TGTGCCTGGAGTGTAGGACAGGGGACCTCACCCCTCCACTTT	CAWSVGQGTSPLHF
.	TRBV28	TRBJ1-4	.	TGTGCCAGCAGTTTACTCTCTGAAAAACTGTTTTTT	CASSLLSEKLFF
TRBD1	TRBV5-4	TRBJ2-7	.	TGTGCCAGCAGCCTTCGGGCAGGGGGCTCCTACGAGCAGTACTTC	CASSLRAGGSYEQYF
.	TRBV24-1	TRBJ2-1	.	TGTGCCACCAGTGATACGGGGACACACAATGAGCAGTTCTTC	CATSDTGTHNEQFF
TRBD1	TRBV15	TRBJ1-4	.	TGTGCCACCAGCAGAGTACCCTCAGGGGGAGGCAATGAAAAACTGTTTTTT	CATSRVPSGGGNEKLFF
TRBD2	TRBV11-2	TRBJ2-3	.	TGTGCCAGCAGCTTAGTATTAGCGGGAGGCACAGATACGCAGTATTTT	CASSLVLAGGTDTQYF
.	TRBV12-5	TRBJ1-5	.	TGTGCTAGTGGTTTGCGGCAGCCCCAGCATTTT	CASGLRQPQHF
.	TRBV5-1	TRBJ2-1	.	TGCGCCAGCAGCTTGAGGAGCTCCTACAATGAGCAGTTCTTC	CASSLRSSYNEQFF
.	TRBV9	TRBJ1-6	.	TGTGCCAGCAGCGTATCCAGTTACAGCTCCTATAATTCACCCCTCCACTTT	CASSVSSYSSYNSPLHF
.	TRBV19	TRBJ1-5	.	TGTGCCAGTAGTATCGATGGAGATAGGTATCAGCCCCAGCATTTT	CASSIDGDRYQPQHF
TRBD2	TRBV15	TRBJ2-3	.	TGTGCCACCGCAGAAGAGCTAGCGGGAGGAGATACGCAGTATTTT	CATAEELAGGDTQYF
.	TRBV24-1	TRBJ1-2	.	TGTGCCACCAGTGATTTGGGGAGAGCTAACTATGGCTACACCTTC	CATSDLGRANYGYTF
.	TRBV4-2	TRBJ2-2	.	TGTGCCAGCGCCCTTCCTCTTGCGGGCGGGGAGCTGTTTTTT	CASALPLAGGELFF
TRBD1	TRBV5-1	TRBJ2-1	.	TGCGCCAGCAGCTTGGGCCCGGGACAGGGGCGGCAATATGAGCAGTTCTTC	CASSLGPGQGRQYEQFF
TRBD1	TRBV9	TRBJ1-2	.	TGTGCCAGCAGCACGGGACAGGGGTCGAGTGGCTACACCTTC	CASSTGQGSSGYTF
.	TRBV20-1	TRBJ1-2	once	TGCAGTCTAGGCTATGGCTACACCTTC	CSLGYGYTF
.	TRBV4-2	TRBJ2-7	.	TGTGCCAGCAGCCCAGGTGGCAGGGGGAGGATCGGTTACGAGCAGTACTTC	CASSPGGRGRIGYEQYF
TRBD2	TRBV28	TRBJ2-1	.	TGTGCCAGCAACCTCGTCGGGGGGGCTTACAATGAGCAGTTCTTC	CASNLVGGAYNEQFF
.	TRBV12-3/TRBV12-4	TRBJ1-2	.	TGTGCCAGCAGTTTAGTGGCTTGGGGCTACACCTTC	CASSLVAWGYTF
.	TRBV24-1	TRBJ2-2	.	TGTGCCACCAGTCCCTATACCGCTACCCGGAACACCGGGGAGCTGTTTTTT	CATSPYTATRNTGELFF
.	TRBV6-1	TRBJ1-3	.	TGTGCCAGCAGTGAAGCGGGCCAGCCCCGAAACACCATATATTTT	CASSEAGQPRNTIYF
.	TRBV28	TRBJ1-6	.	TGTGCCAGCAGTTCTGCCCAGGGGAATTCACCCCTCCACTTT	CASSSAQGNSPLHF
.	TRBV30	TRBJ1-2	once	TGTGCCTGGAGTGTTCAAGGGGTTAACTATGGCTACACCTTC	CAWSVQGVNYGYTF
TRBD1	TRBV7-9	TRBJ2-6	.	TGTGCCAGCAGCTCGGGACAGGGGTATGGGGCCAACGTCCTGACTTTC	CASSSGQGYGANVLTF
TRBD1	TRBV27	TRBJ2-2	.	TGTGCCAGCAGTGAAGACAGGGTGAACACCGGGGAGCTGTTTTTT	CASSEDRVNTGELFF
.	TRBV12-3/TRBV12-4	TRBJ1-5	once	TGTGCCAGCATCGCGGACAGAAATCAGCCCCAGCATTTT	CASIADRNQPQHF
.	TRBV3-1/TRBV3-2	TRBJ2-7	.	TGTGCCAGCAGCCTACGCCCCGGGACTTTAAACGAGCAGTACTTC	CASSLRPGTLNEQYF
TRBD1	TRBV5-4	TRBJ2-7	.	TGTGCCAGCAGCTTGGTAAGGGACAGGGGTCGAGAGCAGTACTTC	CASSLVRDRGREQYF
.	TRBV2	TRBJ2-5	.	TGTGCCAGCGCGGGACAGCCTCAAGAGACCCAGTACTTC	CASAGQPQETQYF